This TCR beta chain emerged from a study of T-cell reconstitution after alpha-beta-depleted transplantation in children. Regarding the study as a whole: Hyperexpanded clones declined; after one year, newly produced T cells mostly supplied diversity. Several hundred expanded graft clones reportedly supplied alpha-beta T cells about two months after transplant. Surviving recipient T cells and thymic progenitors produced the high day-60 TCRbeta diversity seen in some patients.

TCRbeta library construction was performed incorporating unique molecular identifiers. TCRdb processed the PCR reads anew with MiXCR; each CDR3 protein has one entry. Among about 980,000 distinct CDR3 sequences listed, roughly 29% were seen once. V was pared by 4 bases and J by 0 bases, with 10 bases between. CDR1 MNHEY and CDR2 SMNVEV come from the germline V gene (reference sequence). This CDR3 contains 14 residues. This clonotype has just a few counts. Its antigen is currently unknown. This chain uses TRBV27 with TRBJ2-7, with D possibly TRBD2 on 5 matching bases. Material: PBMCs, mostly from graft donor cells, obtained 360 days after TCRalphabeta/CD19-depleted stem cell transplant. The sequence was collected from a boy under two years old who had a stem cell transplant for SCID, so the T cells may come from the graft donor. In DNA form, the CDR3 reads TGTGCCAGCAGTTCCGTAACTAGCTCCTACGAGCAGTACTTC. This gives the protein CASSSVTSSYEQYF.